Shown below are 9 T cell receptor beta chains from a single sample sequenced in a study of cytomegalovirus exposure and HLA in healthy donors. Both 60 Vbeta primers and 13 Jbeta primers went into the PCR. Using immunoSEQ multiplex PCR, the repertoire was profiled, and TCRdb retains in-frame clones only, with some absent. The data hold some 190,000 clones, with about 81% observed a single time. Sequencing was performed on PBMCs. Every receptor here comes from a man younger than 30 in good health and CMV-seronegative.

The V call is TRBV6-4, the J call TRBJ2-5; possibly TRBD2 for D (5 bases). In germline, CDR1 is MRHNA, CDR2 SNTAGT. CDR3 length: 16 amino acids. Trimming pared 3 bases from V and 5 bases from J, leaving 19 bases between. CDR3 nucleotides: TGTGCCAGCAGTGAAGGCGGAGGAGGTGGACGGGAGACCCAGTACTTC. As protein: CASSEGGGGGRETQYF.

The table lists this clone with a few counts. V is TRBV25-1 and J is TRBJ1-4; no clear D gene. CDR1 is MGHDK, CDR2 SYGVNS, per germline. This CDR3 is built from 14 residues. V lost 1 base and J lost 8, with 11 bases in between. This CDR3 is CASSEFTVEEKLFF. DNA of the CDR3: TGTGCCAGCAGTGAATTTACAGTAGAAGAAAAACTGTTTTTT.

CDR3 sequence reads: CASSLSYEAALGKLFF. The CDR3 nucleotides are TGTGCCAGCAGTTTATCGTATGAAGCGGCCCTTGGAAAACTGTTTTTT. The chain recombines TRBV27 with TRBJ1-4; D uncertain. The V gene lost 0 bases and the J gene lost 10 bases, with 18 bases spanning the gap. The CDR3 runs 16 residues. Germline CDR1 MNHEY, CDR2 SMNVEV (reference sequence).

This clone appeared once. CDR3 coding DNA: TGTGCCAGCTCACCTGGACTATCTCAAGAGACCCAGTACTTC. Its translation: CASSPGLSQETQYF. This chain connects TRBV18 to TRBJ2-5, with a possible D match to TRBD2 (6 bases). The germline gives CDR1 KGHSH, CDR2 LQKENI. The V end lost 3 bases, the J end lost 2 bases, and 10 bases lay between the germline ends. CDR3 length: 14 residues.

The rearrangement links TRBV19 to TRBJ2-7; D call uncertain. This CDR3 comprises 13 residues. Trimming cost V 4 bases and J 2 bases, with 9 bases left between them. Germline assignment: CDR1 LNHDA and CDR2 SQIVND (reference sequence). CDR3 sequence: CASSTGLAYEQYF. In DNA, the CDR3 is TGTGCCAGTAGTACAGGTTTGGCCTACGAGCAGTACTTC. The variable domain in full, completed from reference TRBV19 and TRBJ2-7, reads DGGITQSPKYLFRKEGQNVTLSCEQNLNHDAMYWYRQDPGQGLRLIYYSQIVNDFQKGDIAEGYSVSREKKESFPLTVTSAQKNPTAFYLCASSTGLAYEQYFGPGTRLTVT.

This chain connects TRBV2 to TRBJ1-2; 10 bases fit TRBD1. The CDR3 runs to 16 residues. J was trimmed by 0 bases and V by 3 bases; bases with no gene match: 4. The V gene's germline CDR1 is SNHLY and CDR2 FYNNEI. The CDR3 DNA follows: TGTGCCAGCAGTGATGCAGGACAGGGGGCTAACTATGGCTACACCTTC. This codes for CASSDAGQGANYGYTF.

The chain is built from TRBV10-3 and TRBJ2-4; D might be TRBD2 (5 bases). CDR1 is ENHRY, CDR2 SYGVKD, per germline. Trimming shortened V by 2 bases and J by 1 base, and 12 bases separated the two germline ends. The CDR3 sequence is 16 residues long. CDR3 bases: TGTGCCATCAGTGAGCCTGGGAGCTCGGCCAAAAACATTCAGTACTTC. Encoded protein: CAISEPGSSAKNIQYF.

In regard to this clone: The sample contains more than one DNA sequence encoding this CDR3. This chain connects TRBV9 to TRBJ2-2; D gene unclear. With 2 bases removed from V and 4 bases from J, the gap between germline ends came to 3 bases. Germline loops: CDR1 SGDLS, CDR2 YYNGEE. This CDR3 has 12 residues. The CDR3 DNA reads as TGTGCCAGCAGCGTCCGCACCGGGGAGCTGTTTTTT. Amino acids: CASSVRTGELFF.

The gene calls are TRBV9 and TRBJ2-7; a weak D match, TRBD2 (7 bases). V was trimmed by 3 bases and J by 2 bases, leaving 15 bases between them. This CDR3 region has 15 residues. Per germline, CDR1 SGDLS and CDR2 YYNGEE. The chain's CDR3 is CASSEDGGPPYEQYF. Here the CDR3 DNA reads TGTGCCAGCAGCGAGGACGGGGGGCCCCCCTACGAGCAGTACTTC.